This T cell receptor (beta chain) derives from a study of shared clonotypes between healthy human individuals. Sorted-subset replicate PCR reactions were performed with about 200 ng DNA, corresponding to 30,000 or so T cell genomes. The data were produced by immunoSEQ multiplex PCR, yet TCRdb's version contains in-frame clones alone and is incomplete. This sample carries over 2 million clones, 85% to 95% of them seen once, and the ten largest clones take 0.37%. This CDR3 contains 13 residues. The germline gives CDR1 KGHSY, CDR2 FQNENV. The germline V and J ends were trimmed by 2 bases and 8 bases, with 10 bases remaining between them.

This receptor was identified in a man aged 18-30 years in good health. Some clones in this sample may be carry-over from other donors' samples. Input material: naive CD4+ T cells from PBMCs. As for subset: CD45RA+ positively selected. The rearrangement joins TRBV16 to TRBJ2-1; no firm D call. The CDR3 protein is CASSQAPGDEQFF. CDR3 DNA sequence: TGTGCCAGCAGCCAAGCCCCAGGTGATGAGCAGTTCTTC.